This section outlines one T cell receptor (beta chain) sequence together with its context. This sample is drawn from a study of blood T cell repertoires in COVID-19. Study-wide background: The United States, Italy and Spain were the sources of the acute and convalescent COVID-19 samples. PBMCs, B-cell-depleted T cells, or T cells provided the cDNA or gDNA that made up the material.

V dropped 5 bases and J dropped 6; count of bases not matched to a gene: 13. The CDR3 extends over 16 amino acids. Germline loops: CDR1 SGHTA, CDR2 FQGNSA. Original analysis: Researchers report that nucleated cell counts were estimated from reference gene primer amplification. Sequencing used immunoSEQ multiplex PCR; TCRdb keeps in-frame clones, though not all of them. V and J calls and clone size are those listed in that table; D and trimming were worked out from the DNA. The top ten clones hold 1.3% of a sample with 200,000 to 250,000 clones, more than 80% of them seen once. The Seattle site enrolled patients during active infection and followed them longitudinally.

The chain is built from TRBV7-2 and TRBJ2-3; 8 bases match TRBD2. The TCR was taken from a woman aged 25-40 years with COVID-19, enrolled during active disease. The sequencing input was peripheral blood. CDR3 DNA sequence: TGTGCCAGCAGCCAGTTTAGGCAGCGGGGGAGGGATACGCAGTATTTT. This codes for CASSQFRQRGRDTQYF. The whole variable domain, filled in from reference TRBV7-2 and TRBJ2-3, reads GAGVSQSPSNKVTEKGKDVELRCDPISGHTALYWYRQSLGQGLEFLIYFQGNSAPDKSGLPSDRFSAERTGGSVSTLTIQRTQQEDSAVYLCASSQFRQRGRDTQYFGPGTRLTVL.